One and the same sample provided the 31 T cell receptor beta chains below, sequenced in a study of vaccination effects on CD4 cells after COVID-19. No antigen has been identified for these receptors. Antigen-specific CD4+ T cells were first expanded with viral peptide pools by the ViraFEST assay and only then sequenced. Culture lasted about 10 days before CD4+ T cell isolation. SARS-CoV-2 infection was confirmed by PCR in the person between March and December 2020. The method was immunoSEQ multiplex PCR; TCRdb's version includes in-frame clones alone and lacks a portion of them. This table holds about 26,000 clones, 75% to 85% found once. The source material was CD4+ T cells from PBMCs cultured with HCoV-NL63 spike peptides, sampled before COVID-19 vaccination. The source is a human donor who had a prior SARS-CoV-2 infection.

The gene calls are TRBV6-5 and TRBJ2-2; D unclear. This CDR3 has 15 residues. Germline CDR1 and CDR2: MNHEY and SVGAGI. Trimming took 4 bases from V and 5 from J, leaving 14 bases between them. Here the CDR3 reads CASSFQREGTGELFF. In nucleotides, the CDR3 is TGTGCCAGCAGTTTTCAACGCGAAGGGACCGGGGAGCTGTTTTTT.

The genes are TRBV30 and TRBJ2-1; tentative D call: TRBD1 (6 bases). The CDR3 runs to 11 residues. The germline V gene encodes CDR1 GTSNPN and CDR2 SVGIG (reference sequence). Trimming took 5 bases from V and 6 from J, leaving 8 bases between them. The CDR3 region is CAWGQINEQFF. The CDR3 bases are TGTGCCTGGGGACAGATCAATGAGCAGTTCTTC.

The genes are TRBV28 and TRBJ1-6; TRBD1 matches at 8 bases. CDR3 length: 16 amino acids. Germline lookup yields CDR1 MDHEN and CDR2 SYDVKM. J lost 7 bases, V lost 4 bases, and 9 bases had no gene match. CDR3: CASSSRPGGLNSPLHF. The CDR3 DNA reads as TGTGCCAGCAGTTCAAGACCAGGGGGCCTAAATTCACCCCTCCACTTT.

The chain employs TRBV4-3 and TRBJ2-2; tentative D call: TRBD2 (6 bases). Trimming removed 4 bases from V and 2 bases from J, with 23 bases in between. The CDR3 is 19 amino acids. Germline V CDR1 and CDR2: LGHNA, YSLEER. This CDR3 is CASSPRGDAIPRNTGELFF. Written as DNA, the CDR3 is TGCGCCAGCAGCCCGCGGGGTGACGCAATCCCTCGAAACACCGGGGAGCTGTTTTTT.

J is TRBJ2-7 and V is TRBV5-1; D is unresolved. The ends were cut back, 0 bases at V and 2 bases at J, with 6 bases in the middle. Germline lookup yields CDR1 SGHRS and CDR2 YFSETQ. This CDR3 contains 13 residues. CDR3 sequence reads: CASSLGLTYEQYF. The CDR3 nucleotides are TGCGCCAGCAGCTTGGGACTGACCTACGAGCAGTACTTC.

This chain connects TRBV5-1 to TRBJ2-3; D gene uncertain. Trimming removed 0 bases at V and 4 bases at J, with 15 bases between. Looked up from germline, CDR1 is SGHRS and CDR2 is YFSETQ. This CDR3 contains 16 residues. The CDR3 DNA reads TGCGCCAGCAGCTTGGCCTACTCCGGTGGTGCAGATACGCAGTATTTT. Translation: CASSLAYSGGADTQYF.

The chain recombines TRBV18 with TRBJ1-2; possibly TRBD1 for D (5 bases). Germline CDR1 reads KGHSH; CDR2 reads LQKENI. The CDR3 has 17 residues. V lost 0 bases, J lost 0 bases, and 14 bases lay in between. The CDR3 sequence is CASSPPQGLTPNYGYTF. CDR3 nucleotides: TGTGCCAGCTCACCACCCCAGGGACTAACCCCTAACTATGGCTACACCTTC. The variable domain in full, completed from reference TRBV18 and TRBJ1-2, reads NAGVMQNPRHLVRRRGQEARLRCSPMKGHSHVYWYRQLPEEGLKFMVYLQKENIIDESGMPKERFSAEFPKEGPSILRIQQVVRGDSAAYFCASSPPQGLTPNYGYTFGSGTRLTVV.

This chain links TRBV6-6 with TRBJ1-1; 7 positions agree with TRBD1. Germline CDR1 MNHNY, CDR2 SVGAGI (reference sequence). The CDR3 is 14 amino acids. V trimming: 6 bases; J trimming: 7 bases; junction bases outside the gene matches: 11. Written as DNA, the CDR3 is TGTGCCAGCAGACCCCTGGGGACAGACAATGAAGCTTTCTTT. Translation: CASRPLGTDNEAFF.

The CDR3 loop is CASSHGSTDSPLHF. The CDR3 DNA follows: TGCGCCAGCAGCCACGGGTCAACTGATTCACCCCTCCACTTT. The V call is TRBV5-1, the J call TRBJ1-6; no definite D call. The V gene lost 4 bases and the J gene lost 8 bases, with 13 bases spanning the gap. Germline CDR1 SGHRS, CDR2 YFSETQ. The CDR3 length is 14 residues.

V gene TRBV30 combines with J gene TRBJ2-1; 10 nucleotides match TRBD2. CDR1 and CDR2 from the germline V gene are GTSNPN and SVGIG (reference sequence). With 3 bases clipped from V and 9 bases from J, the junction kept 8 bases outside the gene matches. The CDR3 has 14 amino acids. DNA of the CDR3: TGTGCCTGGAGGGCTAGCGGGAGTGTCAGTGAGCAGTTCTTC. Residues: CAWRASGSVSEQFF.

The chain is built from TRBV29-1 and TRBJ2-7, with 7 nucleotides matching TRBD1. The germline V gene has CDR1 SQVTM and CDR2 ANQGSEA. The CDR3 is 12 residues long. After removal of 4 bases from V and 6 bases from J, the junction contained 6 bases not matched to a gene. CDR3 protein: CSVGQGWGEQYF. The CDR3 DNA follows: TGCAGCGTTGGACAGGGCTGGGGCGAGCAGTACTTC.

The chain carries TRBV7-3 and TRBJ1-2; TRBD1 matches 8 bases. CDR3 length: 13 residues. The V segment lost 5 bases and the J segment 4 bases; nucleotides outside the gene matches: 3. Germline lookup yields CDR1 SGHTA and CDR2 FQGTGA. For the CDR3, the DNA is TGTGCCAGCAGCCCCACAGGGGGCTATGGCTACACCTTC. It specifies CASSPTGGYGYTF. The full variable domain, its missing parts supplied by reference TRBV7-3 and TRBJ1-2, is GAGVSQTPSNKVTEKGKYVELRCDPISGHTALYWYRQSLGQGPEFLIYFQGTGAADDSGLPNDRFFAVRPEGSVSTLKIQRTERGDSAVYLCASSPTGGYGYTFGSGTRLTVV.

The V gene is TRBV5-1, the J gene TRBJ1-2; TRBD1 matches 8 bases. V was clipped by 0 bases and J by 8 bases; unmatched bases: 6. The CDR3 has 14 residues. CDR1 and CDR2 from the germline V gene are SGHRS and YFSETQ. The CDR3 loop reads CASSLGQGSMGYTF. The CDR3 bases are TGCGCCAGCAGCTTGGGACAGGGGTCTATGGGCTACACCTTC. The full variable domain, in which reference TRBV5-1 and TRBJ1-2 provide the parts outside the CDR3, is KAGVTQTPRYLIKTRGQQVTLSCSPISGHRSVSWYQQTPGQGLQFLFEYFSETQRNKGNFPGRFSGRQFSNSRSEMNVSTLELGDSALYLCASSLGQGSMGYTFGSGTRLTVV.

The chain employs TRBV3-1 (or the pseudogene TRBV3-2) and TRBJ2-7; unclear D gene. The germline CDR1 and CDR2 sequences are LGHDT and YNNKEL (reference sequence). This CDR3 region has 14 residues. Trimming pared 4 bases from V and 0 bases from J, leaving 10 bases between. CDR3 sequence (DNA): TGTGCCAGCAGCCCACAAATAAGCTCCTACGAGCAGTACTTC. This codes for CASSPQISSYEQYF.

The CDR3 sequence is CASSQKAGVMETQYF. As DNA, the CDR3 is TGCGCCAGCAGCCAAAAAGCGGGAGTCATGGAGACCCAGTACTTC. The chain uses TRBV4-1 and TRBJ2-5; 8 bases align to TRBD2. Germline V gene data show CDR1 as MGHRA and CDR2 as YSYEKL. The CDR3 is made up of 15 amino acids. Germline trimming cut 2 bases from V and 5 bases from J; bases unmatched to any gene: 7.

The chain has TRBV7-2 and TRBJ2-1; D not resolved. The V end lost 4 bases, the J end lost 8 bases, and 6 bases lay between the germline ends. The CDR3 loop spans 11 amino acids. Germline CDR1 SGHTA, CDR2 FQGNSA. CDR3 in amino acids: CASSWFDEQFF. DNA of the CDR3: TGTGCCAGCAGCTGGTTCGATGAGCAGTTCTTC.

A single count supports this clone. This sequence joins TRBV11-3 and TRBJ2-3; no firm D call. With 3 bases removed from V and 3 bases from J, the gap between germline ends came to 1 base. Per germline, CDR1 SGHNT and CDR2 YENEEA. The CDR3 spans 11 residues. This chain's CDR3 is CASSFTDTQYF. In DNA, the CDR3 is TGTGCCAGCAGCTTTACAGATACGCAGTATTTT.

The CDR3 DNA reads TGCGCCAGCAGCTCAAGGACTAGCGGGCTAAACTACGAGCAGTACTTC. Encoded protein: CASSSRTSGLNYEQYF. V usage is TRBV5-1 and J usage is TRBJ2-7, with 11 positions matching TRBD2. The CDR3 is made up of 16 amino acids. The junction had 8 bases not matched to a gene; V was cut back by 3 bases and J by 3 bases. The germline gives CDR1 SGHRS, CDR2 YFSETQ.

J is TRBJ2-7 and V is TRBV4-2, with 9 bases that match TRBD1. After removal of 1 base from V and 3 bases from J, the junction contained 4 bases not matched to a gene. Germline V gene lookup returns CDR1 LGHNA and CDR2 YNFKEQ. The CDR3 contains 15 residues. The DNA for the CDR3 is TGTGCCAGCAGCCAAGTGGGGACAGGGAACTACGAGCAGTACTTC. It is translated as CASSQVGTGNYEQYF.

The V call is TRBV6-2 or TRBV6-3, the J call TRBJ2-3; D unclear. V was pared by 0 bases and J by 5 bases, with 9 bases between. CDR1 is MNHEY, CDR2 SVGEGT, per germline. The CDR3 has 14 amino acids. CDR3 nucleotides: TGTGCCAGCAGTTACTCGCTAGGGCGAGATACGCAGTATTTT. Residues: CASSYSLGRDTQYF.

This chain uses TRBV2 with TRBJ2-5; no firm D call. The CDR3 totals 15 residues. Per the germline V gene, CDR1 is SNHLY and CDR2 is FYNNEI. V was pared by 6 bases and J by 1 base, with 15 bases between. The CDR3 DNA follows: TGTGCCAGCAGCCCGACATACCTGACCCAAGAGACCCAGTACTTC. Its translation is CASSPTYLTQETQYF.

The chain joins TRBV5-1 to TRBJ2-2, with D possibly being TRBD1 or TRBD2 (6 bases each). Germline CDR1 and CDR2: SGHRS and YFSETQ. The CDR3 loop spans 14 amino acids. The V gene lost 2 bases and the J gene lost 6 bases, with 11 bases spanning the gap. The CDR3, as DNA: TGCGCCAGCAGCTTATACAGGGAGGCCGGGGAGCTGTTTTTT. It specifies CASSLYREAGELFF.

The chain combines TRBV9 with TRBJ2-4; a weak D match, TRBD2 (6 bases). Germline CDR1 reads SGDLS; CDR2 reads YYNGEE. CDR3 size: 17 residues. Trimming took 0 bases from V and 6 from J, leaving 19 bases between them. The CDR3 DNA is TGTGCCAGCAGCGTAGAACCCCTCGGGGGAGGCGGAAACATTCAGTACTTC. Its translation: CASSVEPLGGGGNIQYF.

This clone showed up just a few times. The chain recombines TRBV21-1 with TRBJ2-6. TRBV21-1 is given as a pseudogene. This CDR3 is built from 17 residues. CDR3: CASSKFERISGANVLTF. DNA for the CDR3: TGTGCCAGCAGCAAATTCGAACGGATCTCTGGGGCCAACGTCCTGACTTTC.

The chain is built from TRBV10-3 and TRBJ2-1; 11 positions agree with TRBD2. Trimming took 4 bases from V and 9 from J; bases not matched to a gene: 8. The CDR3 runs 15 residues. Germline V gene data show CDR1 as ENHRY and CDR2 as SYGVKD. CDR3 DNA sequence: TGTGCCATCAGTGTCGGGACTAGCGGTATCAGTGAGCAGTTCTTC. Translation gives CAISVGTSGISEQFF.

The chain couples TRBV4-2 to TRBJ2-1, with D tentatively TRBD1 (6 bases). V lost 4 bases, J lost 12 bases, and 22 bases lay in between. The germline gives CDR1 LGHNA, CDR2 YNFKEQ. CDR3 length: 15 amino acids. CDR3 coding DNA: TGTGCCAGCAGCCCCAATGGGGGACGGCCACAGGGGCAGTTCTTC. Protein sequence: CASSPNGGRPQGQFF.

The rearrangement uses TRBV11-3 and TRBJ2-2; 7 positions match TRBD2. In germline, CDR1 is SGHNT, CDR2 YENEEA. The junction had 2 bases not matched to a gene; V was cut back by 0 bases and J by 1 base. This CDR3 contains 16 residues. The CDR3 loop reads CASSLDGGRNTGELFF. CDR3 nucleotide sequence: TGTGCCAGCAGCTTAGACGGCGGGAGGAACACCGGGGAGCTGTTTTTT.

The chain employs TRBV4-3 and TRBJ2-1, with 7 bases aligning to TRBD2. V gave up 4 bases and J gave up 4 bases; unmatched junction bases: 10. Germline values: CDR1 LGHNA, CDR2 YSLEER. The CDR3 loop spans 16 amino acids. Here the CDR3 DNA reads TGCGCCAGCAGCCCCAATCCTAGCGGATATTACAATGAGCAGTTCTTC. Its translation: CASSPNPSGYYNEQFF.

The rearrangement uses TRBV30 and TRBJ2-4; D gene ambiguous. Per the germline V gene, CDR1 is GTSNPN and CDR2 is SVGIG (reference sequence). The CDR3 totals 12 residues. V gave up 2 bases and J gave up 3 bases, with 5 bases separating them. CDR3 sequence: CAWSLGKNIQYF. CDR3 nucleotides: TGTGCCTGGAGTTTAGGCAAAAACATTCAGTACTTC.

The CDR3 DNA reads as TGTGCTAGTGGTTCGACCCTTGGGGGCCCTGCTGGGGCCAACGTCCTGACTTTC. It translates to CASGSTLGGPAGANVLTF. The chain combines TRBV12-5 with TRBJ2-6; D perhaps matches TRBD1 (6 bases). Germline V gives CDR1 LGHNT, CDR2 FRNRAP. CDR3 size: 18 residues. V was cut by 4 bases and J by 2 bases, with 18 bases left in between.

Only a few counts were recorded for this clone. CDR3 bases: TGTGCCAGCAGCTCTTCAGGGGGAATAGGGACTGAAGCTTTCTTT. Its protein product is CASSSSGGIGTEAFF. V is TRBV5-6 and J is TRBJ1-1; 7 nucleotides agree with TRBD1. V lost 3 bases, J lost 5 bases, and 10 bases stayed unmatched. The CDR3 consists of 15 residues. Germline lookup yields CDR1 SGHDT and CDR2 YYEEEE.